Listed here are 29 T cell receptor beta chains from one sample, sequenced in a study of prognosis after radiotherapy for stage I lung cancer. From genomic DNA, TCR beta CDR3 was amplified by two-round multiplex PCR. During first-round PCR, primers specific to each TRBV and TRBJ gene were used. TCRdb passed the multiplex PCR reads through MiXCR, listing each CDR3 protein once. This repertoire shows some 56,000 distinct CDR3 sequences, about 30% found once; its top ten account for 7.5%. The material sequenced was PBMCs, taken before or after stereotactic body radiation therapy (not recorded which). The receptor set was obtained from a donor over 45 with non-small cell lung cancer.

Note on this clonotype: Given a far larger clone just one base away, this is likely a sequencing read error. The chain links TRBV6-2 or TRBV6-3 to TRBJ1-1, with D unclear. This CDR3 has 14 residues. Germline V gene sequence: CDR1 MNHEY, CDR2 SVGEGT. V lost 5 bases and J 1 base, leaving 11 bases between the germline ends. Here the CDR3 reads CASSRGWANTEAFF. The CDR3 DNA is TGTGCCAGCAGTCGGGGTTGGGCGAACACTGAAGCTTTCTTT.

This clonotype was counted at least ten times. The chain carries TRBV6-2 or TRBV6-3 and TRBJ2-1; the D gene is possibly TRBD2 (6 bases). Trimming took off 1 base at V and 2 bases at J, with 15 bases between the two ends. CDR1 and CDR2 (germline): MNHEY, SVGEGT. The CDR3 contains 17 residues. The CDR3, as DNA: TGTGCCAGCAGTTACTATCCCCTCACTAGCCCCTACAATGAGCAGTTCTTC. Its protein is CASSYYPLTSPYNEQFF.

There are many counts of this clonotype. This chain connects TRBV5-1 to TRBJ2-3, with TRBD2 identical over 8 bases. This CDR3 contains 19 residues. Unmatched junction bases numbered 15, after V lost 3 bases and J lost 0 bases. Looked up from germline, CDR1 is SGHRS and CDR2 is YFSETQ. For the CDR3, the DNA is TGCGCCAGCAGCTCGAATTTGGTTACGGGGGGGACAAGCACAGATACGCAGTATTTT. Translated, it gives CASSSNLVTGGTSTDTQYF.

A few counts support this clonotype. The CDR3 region is CASSLGTLSNQPQHF. CDR3 DNA sequence: TGTGCCAGCAGCTTGGGTACACTAAGCAATCAGCCCCAGCATTTT. V and J are TRBV5-5 and TRBJ1-5; D ambiguous. Trimming pared 0 bases from V and 1 base from J, leaving 8 bases between. The CDR3 has 15 amino acids. The germline V gene encodes CDR1 SGHKS and CDR2 YYEKEE (reference sequence).

This clonotype was observed at least ten times. This sequence joins TRBV20-1 and TRBJ1-2; 9 bases line up with TRBD1. The trim removed 5 bases at V and 8 bases at J, leaving 15 bases unmatched. The CDR3 is 15 residues long. The V gene's germline CDR1 is DFQATT and CDR2 SNEGSKA (reference sequence). The CDR3 DNA sequence: TGCAGTGCTTCTAATTTTGACAGGGGGGAAGGAGGCTACACCTTC. As protein: CSASNFDRGEGGYTF.

The gene calls are TRBV30 and TRBJ1-2, with D possibly TRBD1 on 5 matching bases. V was clipped by 0 bases and J by 8 bases, with 19 bases between them. Germline lookup yields CDR1 GTSNPN and CDR2 SVGIG (reference sequence). There are 15 residues in the CDR3. The CDR3 nucleotides are TGTGCCTGGAGTGTCTGGACATGGGTGGGTCGGGGCTACACCTTC. Translated: CAWSVWTWVGRGYTF.

This clonotype was recorded at least ten times. The V gene is TRBV30, the J gene TRBJ1-4; D might be TRBD1 (6 bases). The CDR3 covers 11 residues. Germline V gene lookup returns CDR1 GTSNPN and CDR2 SVGIG (reference sequence). The CDR3 here is CAGGWDEKLFF. CDR3 bases: TGTGCGGGGGGCTGGGATGAAAAACTGTTTTTT.

This clonotype was found many times. V gene TRBV3-1 combines with J gene TRBJ1-1, with D possibly TRBD1 on 5 matching bases. Trimming removed 1 base from V and 1 base from J, with 13 bases in between. The CDR3 length is 16 residues. Germline CDR1 LGHDT, CDR2 YNNKEL (reference sequence). CDR3 nucleotide sequence: TGTGCCAGCAGCCAAGGGGTTGGGGACCAGAACACTGAAGCTTTCTTT. Translating gives CASSQGVGDQNTEAFF.

This clonotype has at least ten counts. This chain connects TRBV5-1 to TRBJ2-1; D gene unclear. Looked up from germline, CDR1 is SGHRS and CDR2 is YFSETQ. The CDR3 is 17 residues long. With 4 bases removed from V and 0 bases from J, the gap between germline ends came to 17 bases. This CDR3 is CASSPEVGWASYNEQFF. The CDR3 bases are TGCGCCAGCAGCCCGGAAGTCGGGTGGGCCTCCTACAATGAGCAGTTCTTC.

This clonotype was detected ten times or more. The chain joins TRBV20-1 to TRBJ2-7; 11 nucleotides line up with TRBD1. The ends lost 6 bases at V and 3 bases at J; junction bases unmatched: 7. Germline-derived CDR1 and CDR2 are DFQATT and SNEGSKA (reference sequence). CDR3 size: 14 residues. CDR3 nucleotides: TGCAGTGCAGATCCGGGACAGGGGGACTACGAGCAGTACTTC. Translation gives CSADPGQGDYEQYF.

Regarding this clonotype: This may be a read error, as it is one base from a much larger clone. The chain couples TRBV10-3 to TRBJ1-3; no definite D call. The V gene's germline CDR1 is ENHRY and CDR2 SYGVKD. This CDR3 has 12 residues. V lost 8 bases and J lost 4, with 9 bases in between. The CDR3 nucleotides are TGTGCCATCGGAGACACCGGAAACACCATATATTTT. It yields the protein CAIGDTGNTIYF.

At least ten counts were recorded for this clonotype. J is TRBJ2-7 and V is TRBV6-5, with 9 bases fitting TRBD1. Trimming took 2 bases from V and 1 from J; bases not matched to a gene: 18. Germline values: CDR1 MNHEY, CDR2 SVGAGI. This CDR3 is built from 20 residues. Here the CDR3 DNA reads TGTGCCAGCAGTTACCTTCCACAGGGGGCAACGCGGCCCTTATCCTACGAGCAGTACTTC. This sequence encodes CASSYLPQGATRPLSYEQYF.

The chain combines TRBV19 with TRBJ1-2; TRBD1 agrees at 10 bases. CDR3 length: 16 residues. V gave up 5 bases and J gave up 1 base; unmatched junction bases: 7. In germline, CDR1 is LNHDA, CDR2 SQIVND (reference sequence). The CDR3 loop is CASSSSGTGDNYGYTF. The CDR3 coding sequence is TGTGCCAGTAGTTCGTCCGGGACAGGGGATAACTATGGCTACACCTTC.

This clonotype was observed at least ten times. For the CDR3, the DNA is TGCAGTGCTCAGGGGGTTGGAAACACCATATATTTT. Amino acid sequence: CSAQGVGNTIYF. V and J are TRBV20-1 and TRBJ1-3, with TRBD1 matching 7 bases. In germline, CDR1 is DFQATT, CDR2 SNEGSKA (reference sequence). This CDR3 is built from 12 residues. Trimming cost V 5 bases and J 3 bases; bases outside gene matches: 1.

Concerning this clonotype: A clone one base away is much larger, so this may be a read error. The V and J genes are TRBV12-3 or TRBV12-4 and TRBJ2-5; TRBD1 matches at 7 bases. This CDR3 is built from 15 residues. Losses at the gene ends were 2 bases for V and 6 bases for J; bases not matched to a gene: 9. CDR3: CASSLRGGSLKTQYF. DNA of the CDR3: TGTGCCAGCAGTTTAAGAGGGGGCAGCTTGAAGACCCAGTACTTC.

This clonotype was detected ten times or more. The chain recombines TRBV6-1 with TRBJ2-2; 11 nucleotides line up with TRBD1. Trimming removed 11 bases from V and 6 bases from J; junction bases left unmatched: 11. CDR3 size: 15 residues. Looked up from germline, CDR1 is MNHNS and CDR2 is SASEGT. The CDR3 DNA reads as TGTGCCGGTAGTAGGACAGGGGGCGCCGCCGGGGAGCTGTTTTTT. Amino acid sequence: CAGSRTGGAAGELFF.

At least ten counts were recorded for this clonotype. The chain recombines TRBV5-4 with TRBJ2-1; D is perhaps TRBD2 (5 bases). The CDR3 extends over 13 amino acids. Trimming removed 5 bases from V and 3 bases from J, with 9 bases in between. Looked up from germline, CDR1 is SGHNT and CDR2 is YYREEE (reference sequence). CDR3 sequence: CASSHDYYNEQFF. CDR3 sequence (DNA): TGTGCCAGCAGTCATGACTACTACAATGAGCAGTTCTTC. The full variable domain, completed using reference TRBV5-4 and TRBJ2-1, is ETGVTQSPTHLIKTRGQQVTLRCSSQSGHNTVSWYQQALGQGPQFIFQYYREEENGRGNFPPRFSGLQFPNYSSELNVNALELDDSALYLCASSHDYYNEQFFGPGTRLTVL.

The sample holds many counts of this clonotype. The CDR3 DNA follows: TGCGCCAGCAGCTGGGGGTCGGTGACTGGAAACACCATATATTTT. It specifies CASSWGSVTGNTIYF. This chain connects TRBV5-1 to TRBJ1-3, with D possibly being TRBD1 (5 bases). CDR3 size: 15 residues. V gave up 3 bases and J gave up 2 bases, with 12 bases separating them. Germline V gene lookup returns CDR1 SGHRS and CDR2 YFSETQ. Using reference TRBV5-1 and TRBJ1-3 for the parts outside the CDR3, the full variable domain is KAGVTQTPRYLIKTRGQQVTLSCSPISGHRSVSWYQQTPGQGLQFLFEYFSETQRNKGNFPGRFSGRQFSNSRSEMNVSTLELGDSALYLCASSWGSVTGNTIYFGEGSWLTVV.

This clonotype was counted at least ten times. The chain carries TRBV7-3 and TRBJ2-1; 8 bases line up with TRBD1. This CDR3 is built from 16 residues. Trimming removed 0 bases from V and 6 bases from J; junction bases left unmatched: 7. Germline CDR1 reads SGHTA; CDR2 reads FQGTGA. The CDR3 protein is CASSLTGTGGFNEQFF. The DNA for the CDR3 is TGTGCCAGCAGCTTAACCGGGACAGGAGGATTCAATGAGCAGTTCTTC.

The table lists this clonotype with many counts. The chain uses TRBV11-2 and TRBJ2-1, with no clear D. Between the trimmed V and J ends, which lost 4 bases and 4 bases, there was a span of 17 bases. The CDR3 totals 16 residues. Germline CDR1 SGHAT, CDR2 FQNNGV. CDR3 region: CASSSVGKGRYNEQFF. The CDR3 region has the DNA TGTGCCAGCAGCTCCGTTGGGAAGGGAAGATACAATGAGCAGTTCTTC.

This clonotype occurred many times. The chain recombines TRBV6-2 or TRBV6-3 with TRBJ2-5; perhaps TRBD1 as D (6 bases). This CDR3 comprises 13 residues. V gave up 6 bases and J gave up 5 bases, with 13 bases separating them. CDR1 is MNHEY and CDR2 is SVGEGT in the germline V gene. CDR3 sequence: CASSRQVPETQYF. The CDR3 DNA sequence: TGTGCCAGCAGCCGACAGGTCCCGGAGACCCAGTACTTC.

There are many counts of this clonotype. The rearrangement links TRBV13 to TRBJ2-5; no clear D gene. The CDR3 runs 12 residues. CDR1 is PRHDT and CDR2 is FYEKMQ in the germline V gene (reference sequence). Trimming shortened V by 5 bases and J by 5 bases, and 9 bases separated the two germline ends. CDR3 sequence reads: CASSTGPETQYF. CDR3 in DNA: TGTGCCAGCAGCACGGGCCCGGAGACCCAGTACTTC.

The CDR3 reads CASSVIFLAGTTDTQYF. The CDR3 nucleotides read TGTGCCAGCAGTGTGATCTTCCTAGCGGGGACCACAGATACGCAGTATTTT. The rearrangement links TRBV6-1 to TRBJ2-3; 9 nucleotides agree with TRBD2. In germline, CDR1 is MNHNS, CDR2 SASEGT. The CDR3 loop spans 17 amino acids. Trimming removed 4 bases from V and 2 bases from J; junction bases left unmatched: 10.

The table lists this clonotype with many counts. The chain is built from TRBV2 and TRBJ1-2; 7 bases align to TRBD1. This CDR3 is 14 amino acids long. V lost 5 bases, J lost 2 bases, and 5 bases stayed unmatched. Per the germline V gene, CDR1 is SNHLY and CDR2 is FYNNEI. The CDR3 loop is CASSSDRNNYGYTF. In DNA, the CDR3 is TGTGCCAGCAGTTCGGACAGGAACAACTATGGCTACACCTTC.

This clonotype has just a few counts. This chain joins TRBV5-4 and TRBJ2-7, with 8 bases identical to TRBD2. J gave up 3 bases and V 4 bases, and 9 bases lay outside the gene matches. In germline, CDR1 is SGHNT, CDR2 YYREEE (reference sequence). The length of the CDR3 is 15 residues. The CDR3 protein is CASSDKSGGYYEQYF. The CDR3 nucleotides are TGTGCCAGCAGCGACAAGAGCGGGGGCTACTACGAGCAGTACTTC.

The V call is TRBV7-8, the J call TRBJ2-1, with 9 bases aligning to TRBD2. The CDR3 is 16 residues long. With V trimmed by 5 bases and J by 4 bases, 9 bases remained unmatched. CDR1 SGHVS and CDR2 FQNEAQ come from the germline V gene. The DNA for the CDR3 is TGTGCCAGCAGCAAAGGAGGACTAGCGTTTTACAATGAGCAGTTCTTC. Residues: CASSKGGLAFYNEQFF. Full variable domain (outside the CDR3, taken from reference TRBV7-8 and TRBJ2-1): GAGVSQSPRYKVAKRGQDVALRCDPISGHVSLFWYQQALGQGPEFLTYFQNEAQLDKSGLPSDRFFAERPEGSVSTLKIQRTQQEDSAVYLCASSKGGLAFYNEQFFGPGTRLTVL.

The sample holds one count of this clonotype. One junction end disagrees with the germline gene, perhaps due to a read error. This chain connects TRBV4-2 to TRBJ2-5, with 8 bases fitting TRBD1. This CDR3 spans 15 amino acids. Germline assignment: CDR1 LGHNA and CDR2 YNFKEQ. The CDR3 DNA is TGTGCCAGCAGCCAAGCAGGGGGCGCACGGGAGAACCAGTACTTC. Translated: CASSQAGGARENQYF.

The sample holds many counts of this clonotype. The rearrangement links TRBV5-1 to TRBJ2-5; no clear D. The CDR3 is 16 amino acids. From germline, CDR1 is SGHRS and CDR2 YFSETQ. Trimming stripped 0 bases from V and 1 base from J, with 13 bases between. CDR3 region: CASSLGAVGSQETQYF. CDR3 bases: TGCGCCAGCAGCTTGGGGGCAGTGGGTTCCCAAGAGACCCAGTACTTC.

On this clonotype: A much bigger clone sits one base away, suggesting this may be a read error. The V call is TRBV5-1, the J call TRBJ2-7, with no clear D. The CDR3 has 12 amino acids. In germline, CDR1 is SGHRS, CDR2 YFSETQ. CDR3 sequence (DNA): TGCGCCAGCAGAATCGACCAGAACGAGCAGCACTTC. It encodes CASRIDQNEQHF.